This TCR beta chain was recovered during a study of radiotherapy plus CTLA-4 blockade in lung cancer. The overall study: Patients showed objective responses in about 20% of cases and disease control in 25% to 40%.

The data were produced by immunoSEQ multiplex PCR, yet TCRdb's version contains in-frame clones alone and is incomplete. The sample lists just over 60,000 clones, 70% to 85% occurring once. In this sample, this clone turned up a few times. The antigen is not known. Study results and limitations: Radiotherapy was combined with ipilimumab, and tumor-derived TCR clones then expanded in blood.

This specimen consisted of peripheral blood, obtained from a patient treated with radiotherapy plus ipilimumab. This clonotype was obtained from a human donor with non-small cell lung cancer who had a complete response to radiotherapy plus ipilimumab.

The DNA of the CDR3 is TGTGCCAGCAGCTTAGCGAGCGGGGGGGCCGGTGAGCAGTTCTTC. Encoded protein: CASSLASGGAGEQFF. The chain has TRBV7-2 and TRBJ2-1, with 10 bases identical to TRBD2. This CDR3 spans 15 amino acids. Germline loops: CDR1 SGHTA, CDR2 FQGNSA. Trimming took 0 bases from V and 9 from J; bases not matched to a gene: 5.